What follows are 16 T cell receptor beta chains derived from one specimen sequenced in a study of shared clonotypes between healthy human individuals. TCRdb's table, derived via immunoSEQ multiplex PCR, lists solely in-frame clones and lacks some. The sample lists about 2 million clones, around 96% occurring once. The naive CD8 subset, CD45RO-negative cells positively selected for CCR7, excluded terminally differentiated effector memory CD45RA+ cells. Sequenced sample: naive CD8+ T cells sorted from blood. All receptors derive from a young man in good health.

Comment on this clone: Distinct nucleotide sequences in the sample also encode this CDR3. This rearrangement joins TRBV27 to TRBJ2-2, with 7 positions matching TRBD2. Looked up from germline, CDR1 is MNHEY and CDR2 is SMNVEV (reference sequence). J gave up 5 bases and V 3 bases, and 3 bases lay outside the gene matches. This CDR3 spans 14 amino acids. CDR3 region: CASSLIGGTGELFF. The CDR3 nucleotides are TGTGCCAGCAGTTTGATCGGGGGGACCGGGGAGCTGTTTTTT.

The chain employs TRBV11-2 and TRBJ2-7; 12 bases line up with TRBD1. This CDR3 contains 15 residues. Germline CDR1 and CDR2: SGHAT and FQNNGV. Trimming removed 5 bases from V and 6 bases from J; junction bases left unmatched: 8. In DNA, the CDR3 is TGTGCCAGCAGCCACGCCGGGACAGGGGGCTTCGAGCAGTACTTC. Protein: CASSHAGTGGFEQYF.

The chain is built from TRBV7-9 and TRBJ2-1; 10 bases are a match to TRBD2. CDR1 and CDR2 from the germline V gene are SEHNR and FQNEAQ (reference sequence). The CDR3 runs 14 residues. V dropped 5 bases and J dropped 7; count of bases not matched to a gene: 5. The CDR3: CASSPPSGGNEQFF. DNA of the CDR3: TGTGCCAGCAGCCCCCCTAGCGGGGGAAATGAGCAGTTCTTC.

V is TRBV7-6 and J is TRBJ1-2; no reliable D call. CDR1 SGHVS and CDR2 FNYEAQ come from the germline V gene. V gave up 5 bases and J gave up 2 bases, with 6 bases separating them. The CDR3 is 12 amino acids. CDR3 sequence: CASSPDNYGYTF. CDR3 nucleotides: TGTGCCAGCAGCCCAGACAACTATGGCTACACCTTC.

The J gene is TRBJ2-5, the V gene TRBV9; D is undetermined. CDR3 size: 11 residues. From germline, CDR1 is SGDLS and CDR2 YYNGEE. Trimming stripped 3 bases from V and 7 bases from J, with 7 bases between. CDR3 nucleotides: TGTGCCAGCAGCGATATGGGGACCCAGTACTTC. Its protein product is CASSDMGTQYF.

The chain links TRBV30 to TRBJ1-2, with D possibly being TRBD1 (5 bases). The CDR3 runs 13 residues. Trimming took 0 bases from V and 4 from J, leaving 9 bases between them. Germline V gene data show CDR1 as GTSNPN and CDR2 as SVGIG (reference sequence). The CDR3 is CAWSVQDGYGYTF. The DNA of the CDR3 is TGTGCCTGGAGTGTACAGGACGGCTATGGCTACACCTTC.

The gene calls are TRBV9 and TRBJ1-2; D ambiguous. Germline lookup yields CDR1 SGDLS and CDR2 YYNGEE. V dropped 0 bases and J dropped 5 bases, with 8 bases sitting between them. The CDR3 consists of 13 residues. The CDR3 region is CASSVGDEYGYTF. CDR3 DNA: TGTGCCAGCAGCGTAGGCGACGAATATGGCTACACCTTC.

The rearrangement joins TRBV19 to TRBJ2-7; D uncertain. This CDR3 is built from 13 residues. The germline V and J ends were trimmed by 3 bases and 3 bases, with 9 bases remaining between them. In germline, CDR1 is LNHDA, CDR2 SQIVND (reference sequence). The DNA for the CDR3 is TGTGCCAGTAGTATTAAAAGGGACTACGAGCAGTACTTC. This codes for CASSIKRDYEQYF. The full variable domain, in which reference TRBV19 and TRBJ2-7 provide the parts outside the CDR3, is DGGITQSPKYLFRKEGQNVTLSCEQNLNHDAMYWYRQDPGQGLRLIYYSQIVNDFQKGDIAEGYSVSREKKESFPLTVTSAQKNPTAFYLCASSIKRDYEQYFGPGTRLTVT.

The rearrangement links TRBV7-8 to TRBJ1-1, with TRBD1 as a possible D gene (5 bases). V lost 6 bases to trimming and J lost 5 bases, with 16 bases between them. Germline V gene sequence: CDR1 SGHVS, CDR2 FQNEAQ. The CDR3 is 14 residues long. CDR3 DNA: TGTGCCAGCAGTAGTCCCGGGACGGGAACTGAAGCTTTCTTT. Protein product: CASSSPGTGTEAFF.

This clone has only one observation. V is TRBV6-1 and J is TRBJ1-1; D might be TRBD1 (5 bases). The CDR3 is 12 residues long. Trimming removed 6 bases at V and 9 bases at J, with 14 bases between. Germline V lookup: CDR1 MNHNS, CDR2 SASEGT. CDR3 in amino acids: CASSPLGGKAFF. CDR3 in DNA: TGTGCCAGCAGCCCCCTGGGGGGGAAAGCTTTCTTT.

The V and J genes are TRBV4-3 and TRBJ1-4; D uncertain. V dropped 0 bases and J dropped 4 bases, with 12 bases sitting between them. Germline V gives CDR1 LGHNA, CDR2 YSLEER. This CDR3 has 16 amino acids. CDR3 in DNA: TGCGCCAGCAGCCAAGAACCTGCAGGCCGTAATGAAAAACTGTTTTTT. Residues: CASSQEPAGRNEKLFF.

The chain combines TRBV7-2 with TRBJ2-7; 7 bases map to TRBD2. Per germline, CDR1 SGHTA and CDR2 FQGNSA. The CDR3 totals 15 residues. V lost 5 bases, J lost 2 bases, and 9 bases stayed unmatched. In DNA form, the CDR3 reads TGTGCCAGCAGCCAAGGTGCGGGAGAGACCTACGAGCAGTACTTC. Translated, it gives CASSQGAGETYEQYF. The full variable domain, its missing parts supplied by reference TRBV7-2 and TRBJ2-7, is GAGVSQSPSNKVTEKGKDVELRCDPISGHTALYWYRQSLGQGLEFLIYFQGNSAPDKSGLPSDRFSAERTGGSVSTLTIQRTQQEDSAVYLCASSQGAGETYEQYFGPGTRLTVT.

The chain is built from TRBV21-1 and TRBJ2-2; TRBD1 is the table's D call and was not checked against the DNA. TRBV21-1 is classified as a pseudogene. The CDR3 covers 21 residues. CDR3 in DNA: TGTGCCAGCAGCATTCCCTTCATCCTTTGCAGGACAGGGGCGAACACCGGGGAGCTGTTTTTT. Translating gives CASSIPFILCRTGANTGELFF.

In its sample, this clone was seen once. The V gene is TRBV18, the J gene TRBJ2-1; 8 nucleotides match TRBD2. This CDR3 contains 15 residues. Germline CDR1 and CDR2: KGHSH and LQKENI. V lost 6 bases and J lost 6; bases outside the gene matches: 10. CDR3 nucleotides: TGTGCCAGCTCCTTGATTGCGGGAGGTACCAATGAGCAGTTCTTC. Translating gives CASSLIAGGTNEQFF. The entire variable domain, with the rest obtained from reference TRBV18 and TRBJ2-1, is as follows: NAGVMQNPRHLVRRRGQEARLRCSPMKGHSHVYWYRQLPEEGLKFMVYLQKENIIDESGMPKERFSAEFPKEGPSILRIQQVVRGDSAAYFCASSLIAGGTNEQFFGPGTRLTVL.

This clone was detected only once. This chain joins TRBV4-3 and TRBJ1-5; D is unclear. CDR3 length: 13 amino acids. V gave up 0 bases and J gave up 5 bases, with 5 bases separating them. The germline V gene has CDR1 LGHNA and CDR2 YSLEER. This CDR3 reads CASSQDAHQPQHF. The CDR3 nucleotides are TGCGCCAGCAGCCAAGACGCTCATCAGCCCCAGCATTTT.

The chain combines TRBV9 with TRBJ1-1, with D hard to call. This CDR3 spans 13 amino acids. With 4 bases removed from V and 4 bases from J, the gap between germline ends came to 11 bases. The germline V gene encodes CDR1 SGDLS and CDR2 YYNGEE. The CDR3 sequence is CASSLGGVTEAFF. As DNA, the CDR3 is TGTGCCAGCAGCTTGGGTGGGGTCACTGAAGCTTTCTTT.